This passage covers 30 T cell receptor beta chains from one sample sequenced in a study of CD8+ T cells in alopecia areata. Regarding treatment: oral pan-JAK inhibitor, 5-10 mg twice daily. cDNA reverse transcribed from extracted RNA served as the sequencing template. Produced via immunoSEQ multiplex PCR; TCRdb's table is partial and in-frame only. The sample records under 200,000 clones, about two thirds being singletons. Sequencing was performed on CD4+ T cells sorted from blood, taken at week 4, from a patient treated with tofacitinib. These receptors were collected from a human donor with alopecia areata.

Regarding this clone: Other DNA sequences in the sample encode the same CDR3. This chain links TRBV29-1 with TRBJ2-7; D remains unclear. The CDR3 extends over 12 amino acids. Germline CDR1 is SQVTM and CDR2 is ANQGSEA. With 6 bases removed from V and 0 bases from J, the gap between germline ends came to 9 bases. The CDR3 loop reads CSVARSSYEQYF. The CDR3 DNA is TGCAGCGTCGCCAGGAGCTCCTACGAGCAGTACTTC.

The CDR3 sequence: CASSESWGETQYF. As DNA, the CDR3 is TGCGCCAGCAGTGAGTCGTGGGGGGAGACCCAGTACTTC. The chain couples TRBV10-1 to TRBJ2-5; D could derive from TRBD1 or TRBD2 (5 bases each). The CDR3 is 13 residues long. In germline, CDR1 is WNHNN, CDR2 SYGVQD (reference sequence). V lost 0 bases, J lost 5 bases, and 7 bases lay in between.

This clone was counted between two and nine times. The J gene is TRBJ2-3, the V gene TRBV29-1; no firm D call. Germline-derived CDR1 and CDR2 are SQVTM and ANQGSEA. With 8 bases removed from V and 2 bases from J, the gap between germline ends came to 8 bases. The CDR3 contains 11 residues. Written as DNA, the CDR3 is TGCAGCTTCTCACCCACAGATACGCAGTATTTT. It is translated as CSFSPTDTQYF.

The chain uses TRBV30 and TRBJ1-5, with TRBD1 as a possible D gene (5 bases). The germline gives CDR1 GTSNPN, CDR2 SVGIG (reference sequence). V shed 5 bases and J shed 4 bases, with 12 bases lying between them. CDR3 length equals 13 residues. CDR3 in amino acids: CAWAGGKNQPQHF. The CDR3 nucleotides read TGTGCCTGGGCGGGGGGAAAGAATCAGCCCCAGCATTTT.

This clone was seen more than once but under ten times. This chain connects TRBV12-5 to TRBJ1-5; D remains ambiguous. Germline values: CDR1 LGHNT, CDR2 FRNRAP. V was trimmed by 1 base and J by 5 bases, leaving 0 bases between them. The length of the CDR3 is 11 residues. The CDR3 sequence: CASGLDQPQHF. CDR3 nucleotides: TGTGCTAGTGGTTTGGATCAGCCCCAGCATTTT.

The chain carries TRBV5-1 and TRBJ1-2, with 10 bases identical to TRBD1. The CDR3 has 15 amino acids. Germline trimming cut 1 base from V and 8 bases from J; bases unmatched to any gene: 8. Germline V lookup: CDR1 SGHRS, CDR2 YFSETQ. The CDR3 nucleotides are TGCGCCAGCAGCTTGTCCGGGACAGGGGCGGAAGGCTACACCTTC. Its protein is CASSLSGTGAEGYTF.

The chain combines TRBV5-1 with TRBJ2-7; D is undetermined. Trimming pared 5 bases from V and 3 bases from J, leaving 12 bases between. CDR3 length equals 13 residues. Germline CDR1 SGHRS, CDR2 YFSETQ. CDR3 nucleotides: TGCGCCAGCAGTTTAGAGTTCCTCTACGAGCAGTACTTC. Translation gives CASSLEFLYEQYF. The full variable domain, with the rest looked up from reference TRBV5-1 and TRBJ2-7, is KAGVTQTPRYLIKTRGQQVTLSCSPISGHRSVSWYQQTPGQGLQFLFEYFSETQRNKGNFPGRFSGRQFSNSRSEMNVSTLELGDSALYLCASSLEFLYEQYFGPGTRLTVT.

This chain connects TRBV5-4 to TRBJ2-6; D unresolved. V was pared by 4 bases and J by 0 bases, with 8 bases between. This CDR3 is 15 amino acids long. Germline CDR1 and CDR2: SGHNT and YYREEE (reference sequence). CDR3 amino acids: CASSPYNSGANVLTF. DNA of the CDR3: TGTGCCAGCAGCCCGTACAACTCTGGGGCCAACGTCCTGACTTTC.

This clone has just a few counts. This sequence joins TRBV5-4 and TRBJ1-5; no reliable D call. Germline V gene lookup returns CDR1 SGHNT and CDR2 YYREEE (reference sequence). V was cut by 1 base and J by 0 bases, with 2 bases left in between. This CDR3 has 13 amino acids. The CDR3 bases are TGTGCCAGCAGCTTGCGTAGCAATCAGCCCCAGCATTTT. Protein sequence: CASSLRSNQPQHF.

The V call is TRBV5-1, the J call TRBJ2-3, with 12 nucleotides matching TRBD2. The CDR3 contains 14 residues. Germline trimming cut 4 bases from V and 6 bases from J; bases unmatched to any gene: 3. Germline-derived CDR1 and CDR2 are SGHRS and YFSETQ. The CDR3 is CASSIGLAGDTQYF. CDR3 bases: TGCGCCAGCAGCATCGGACTAGCGGGGGATACGCAGTATTTT.

The CDR3 protein is CAARRGTYNSPLHF. CDR3 nucleotide sequence: TGTGCCGCCCGCAGGGGAACCTATAATTCACCCCTCCACTTT. The V call is TRBV30, the J call TRBJ1-6; D perhaps matches TRBD1 (6 bases). Germline V CDR1 and CDR2: GTSNPN, SVGIG (reference sequence). The V and J ends lost 8 bases and 2 bases respectively, with 13 bases between them. The CDR3 runs 14 residues.

This clone was picked up one time. The chain couples TRBV5-6 to TRBJ2-7; no definite D call. Looked up from germline, CDR1 is SGHDT and CDR2 is YYEEEE. This CDR3 region has 14 residues. The V end was cut by 1 base, the J end by 4 bases, with 12 bases between. Written as DNA, the CDR3 is TGTGCCAGCAGCTTGTATGGCAGTGAGTACGAGCAGTACTTC. Translation: CASSLYGSEYEQYF.

The chain joins TRBV5-1 to TRBJ2-7; tentatively, D is TRBD1 (6 bases). Trimming removed 3 bases from V and 5 bases from J, with 9 bases in between. This CDR3 has 12 residues. Germline values: CDR1 SGHRS, CDR2 YFSETQ. CDR3: CASSSNRDEQYF. For the CDR3, the DNA is TGCGCCAGCAGCTCGAACAGGGACGAGCAGTACTTC.

The chain recombines TRBV5-1 with TRBJ2-7; 10 bases are shared with TRBD2. Per the germline V gene, CDR1 is SGHRS and CDR2 is YFSETQ. The length of the CDR3 is 14 residues. Germline trimming cut 6 bases from V and 4 bases from J; bases unmatched to any gene: 7. DNA of the CDR3: TGCGCCAGCACCGAACTAGCGGGGACATACGAGCAGTACTTC. Protein: CASTELAGTYEQYF.

The chain uses TRBV9 and TRBJ1-2; no clear D gene. The CDR3 totals 15 residues. CDR1 and CDR2 from the germline V gene are SGDLS and YYNGEE. The ends were cut back, 3 bases at V and 3 bases at J, with 15 bases in the middle. CDR3 bases: TGTGCCAGCAGCGACGACACCTTGAGGGACTATGGCTACACCTTC. Its translation: CASSDDTLRDYGYTF.

This clone has a handful of counts. The chain joins TRBV25-1 to TRBJ1-4; a possible D gene is TRBD1 (5 bases). The V and J ends lost 0 bases and 7 bases respectively, with 9 bases between them. The CDR3 covers 14 residues. In germline, CDR1 is MGHDK, CDR2 SYGVNS. The CDR3 sequence: CASSEYARGEKLFF. As DNA, the CDR3 is TGTGCCAGCAGTGAATACGCGAGGGGTGAAAAACTGTTTTTT.

The V gene is TRBV19, the J gene TRBJ1-2; D may be TRBD1 (5 bases). This CDR3 contains 16 residues. The V gene lost 0 bases and the J gene lost 0 bases, with 11 bases spanning the gap. Germline lookup yields CDR1 LNHDA and CDR2 SQIVND (reference sequence). The CDR3 loop is CASSIDPLTANYGYTF. As DNA, the CDR3 is TGTGCCAGTAGTATAGATCCCTTGACAGCTAACTATGGCTACACCTTC.

This rearrangement joins TRBV6-5 to TRBJ1-3; D is unresolved. The CDR3 length is 12 residues. The V end was cut by 5 bases, the J end by 1 base, with 3 bases between. CDR1 and CDR2 from the germline V gene are MNHEY and SVGAGI. CDR3 nucleotide sequence: TGTGCCAGCAGTAGATCTGGAAACACCATATATTTT. Translated, it gives CASSRSGNTIYF.

This clone was observed once. The chain couples TRBV2 to TRBJ2-1; unclear D gene. Trimming pared 7 bases from V and 4 bases from J, leaving 11 bases between. This CDR3 has 13 amino acids. Per germline, CDR1 SNHLY and CDR2 FYNNEI. The CDR3 loop is CASIIDRYNEQFF. The CDR3 nucleotides are TGTGCCAGCATCATCGACCGATACAATGAGCAGTTCTTC.

The CDR3 DNA sequence: TGTGCCAGCAGGAGACTGGGGGGAAGGAACACCGGGGAGCTGTTTTTT. Protein sequence: CASRRLGGRNTGELFF. The chain carries TRBV27 and TRBJ2-2, with D tentatively TRBD2 (6 bases). V was trimmed by 6 bases and J by 1 base, leaving 15 bases between them. The CDR3 totals 16 residues. Germline V lookup: CDR1 MNHEY, CDR2 SMNVEV (reference sequence).

The chain is built from TRBV30 and TRBJ1-5, with D possibly TRBD1 on 5 matching bases. This CDR3 region has 14 residues. The germline CDR1 and CDR2 sequences are GTSNPN and SVGIG (reference sequence). V gave up 2 bases and J gave up 9 bases, with 17 bases separating them. CDR3 nucleotides: TGTGCCTGGAGTCCCGGACGGGTGAGGGGGCCCCAGCATTTT. Its translation is CAWSPGRVRGPQHF.

The V and J genes are TRBV29-1 and TRBJ2-3, with TRBD1 matching 9 bases. The V gene end was trimmed by 3 bases and the J gene end by 4 bases; junction bases not matched to a gene: 2. The CDR3 spans 13 residues. Germline CDR1 is SQVTM and CDR2 is ANQGSEA. This chain's CDR3 is CSVEDRGADTQYF. The CDR3 DNA reads TGCAGCGTTGAGGACAGGGGCGCAGATACGCAGTATTTT.

Comments on this clone: This CDR3 is also generated by other DNA sequences in the sample. The chain recombines TRBV30 with TRBJ1-3; unclear D gene. V lost 0 bases to trimming and J lost 3 bases, with 3 bases between them. The length of the CDR3 is 12 residues. Germline CDR1 and CDR2: GTSNPN and SVGIG (reference sequence). In nucleotides, the CDR3 is TGTGCCTGGAGTGTAGGTGGAAACACCATATATTTT. It codes for CAWSVGGNTIYF.

Ten or more counts support this clone. The rearrangement links TRBV15 to TRBJ2-1; TRBD1 aligns across 8 bases. Germline CDR1 reads LNHNV; CDR2 reads YYDKDF (reference sequence). There are 15 residues in the CDR3. The V and J ends lost 0 bases and 2 bases, in that order; junction bases with no gene match: 0. The CDR3 is CATSRETGAYNEQFF. CDR3 DNA: TGTGCCACCAGCAGAGAGACAGGGGCCTACAATGAGCAGTTCTTC. The full variable domain, in which reference TRBV15 and TRBJ2-1 provide the parts outside the CDR3, is DAMVIQNPRYQVTQFGKPVTLSCSQTLNHNVMYWYQQKSSQAPKLLFHYYDKDFNNEADTPDNFQSRRPNTSFCFLDIRSPGLGDTAMYLCATSRETGAYNEQFFGPGTRLTVL.

The rearrangement joins TRBV30 to TRBJ1-4; D may be TRBD1 (6 bases). The CDR3 has 16 residues. Germline V gene sequence: CDR1 GTSNPN, CDR2 SVGIG (reference sequence). Trimming stripped 3 bases from V and 8 bases from J, with 22 bases between. The DNA of the CDR3 is TGTGCCTGGAGCGAACCTCCGGGACAAAGCCTCGAAAAACTGTTTTTT. Its translation is CAWSEPPGQSLEKLFF.

This clone was picked up a small number of times. The rearrangement joins TRBV5-1 to TRBJ2-3; TRBD2 aligns across 7 bases. CDR3 length equals 14 residues. V lost 0 bases to trimming and J lost 4 bases; unmatched junction nucleotides: 2. Germline CDR1 SGHRS, CDR2 YFSETQ. In nucleotides, the CDR3 is TGCGCCAGCAGCTTGGATAGCGGGCCAGATACGCAGTATTTT. This codes for CASSLDSGPDTQYF.

This clone was counted a few times. CDR3 loop: CAWSFKGTYEQYF. For the CDR3, the DNA is TGTGCCTGGAGTTTCAAAGGGACCTACGAGCAGTACTTC. The chain couples TRBV30 to TRBJ2-7; D is undetermined. The CDR3 length is 13 residues. Trimming took 2 bases from V and 2 from J, leaving 10 bases between them. Germline CDR1 and CDR2: GTSNPN and SVGIG (reference sequence).

The count of this clone is one. V gene TRBV7-2 combines with J gene TRBJ1-1; 7 bases fit TRBD1. Germline values: CDR1 SGHTA, CDR2 FQGNSA. Germline trimming cut 4 bases from V and 0 bases from J; bases unmatched to any gene: 14. This CDR3 is built from 18 residues. The CDR3 region has the DNA TGTGCCAGCAGCTACCAAACCCTCGCGACAGGGTTGAACACTGAAGCTTTCTTT. Translating gives CASSYQTLATGLNTEAFF. Full variable domain (rest looked up from reference TRBV7-2 and TRBJ1-1): GAGVSQSPSNKVTEKGKDVELRCDPISGHTALYWYRQSLGQGLEFLIYFQGNSAPDKSGLPSDRFSAERTGGSVSTLTIQRTQQEDSAVYLCASSYQTLATGLNTEAFFGQGTRLTVV.

J is TRBJ2-7 and V is TRBV5-1; D may be TRBD1 (6 bases). Germline V gene data show CDR1 as SGHRS and CDR2 as YFSETQ. V gave up 4 bases and J gave up 3 bases, with 11 bases separating them. This CDR3 is built from 13 residues. CDR3 nucleotides: TGCGCCAGCAGCGAACAACAGGGCTACGAGCAGTACTTC. It is translated as CASSEQQGYEQYF.

The chain links TRBV7-2 to TRBJ1-2, with D unclear. Looked up from germline, CDR1 is SGHTA and CDR2 is FQGNSA. Trimming stripped 5 bases from V and 8 bases from J, with 18 bases between. The CDR3 covers 14 residues. In DNA, the CDR3 is TGTGCCAGCAGCCGATCCGGGCCCCTAGCCGGCTACACCTTC. Amino acid sequence: CASSRSGPLAGYTF.